These 15 T cell receptor beta chains share one sample of origin, sequenced in a study of post-analysis software for immune sequencing data. Study-level findings and limits: Five or six TRBV segments, TRBV5-6, TRBV5-1 and TRBV20-1 among them, were found more frequent in patients than controls.

The antigens of these receptors remain unknown. cDNA libraries of TCR beta carried unique molecular identifiers. TCRdb independently ran MiXCR on the PCR reads; one entry per CDR3 protein. The repertoire consists of fewer than 850,000 distinct CDR3 sequences, with roughly 50% occurring once and the leading ten covering roughly 4.4%. The sample taken for sequencing was blood. These TCRs come from a girl aged 5-17 years with multiple sclerosis.

The genes are TRBV21-1 and TRBJ1-5; the D call in the table, TRBD1, was not verified against the DNA. TRBV21-1 is marked as a pseudogene. The CDR3 extends over 20 amino acids. The CDR3 sequence: CASSNRPSGTGGYRNQPQHF. The CDR3 bases are TGTGCCAGCAGCAACCGACCCTCGGGGACAGGTGGATATAGGAATCAGCCCCAGCATTTT.

This clonotype appeared a few times. The V gene is TRBV27, the J gene TRBJ1-2; no clear D. The CDR3 totals 15 residues. Germline loops: CDR1 MNHEY, CDR2 SMNVEV (reference sequence). The V gene lost 2 bases and the J gene lost 6 bases, with 16 bases spanning the gap. CDR3 bases: TGTGCCAGCAGTTTAAGGCAGGATGGGCAACATGGCTACACCTTC. Translating it yields CASSLRQDGQHGYTF.

The genes are TRBV29-1 and TRBJ2-1; no firm D call. Germline-derived CDR1 and CDR2 are SQVTM and ANQGSEA. The CDR3 is 11 residues long. Trimming pared 3 bases from V and 7 bases from J, leaving 7 bases between. Here the CDR3 reads CSVDPSNEQFF. As DNA, the CDR3 is TGCAGCGTTGACCCCTCGAATGAGCAGTTCTTC.

The chain has TRBV20-1 and TRBJ2-6; 7 nucleotides agree with TRBD1. There are 15 residues in the CDR3. V lost 3 bases to trimming and J lost 2 bases; unmatched junction nucleotides: 4. The germline gives CDR1 DFQATT, CDR2 SNEGSKA (reference sequence). The CDR3 DNA reads as TGCAGTGCTAGGATACAGGGGCCTGGGGCCAACGTCCTGACTTTC. This gives the protein CSARIQGPGANVLTF.

Written as DNA, the CDR3 is TGTGCCACCAGCAGAGATTCCGGTAGGGGTCGCGCCTACGAGCAGTACTTC. Its protein is CATSRDSGRGRAYEQYF. The J gene is TRBJ2-4, the V gene TRBV15; possible D gene TRBD1, 5 bases. Gene TRBJ2-7 matches the end of the DNA better, so the J call may be wrong. CDR3 size: 17 residues. In germline, CDR1 is LNHNV, CDR2 YYDKDF (reference sequence).

This clonotype was detected ten times or more. The chain has TRBV10-3 and TRBJ2-1; D might be TRBD2 (6 bases). V dropped 10 bases and J dropped 3 bases, with 16 bases sitting between them. The CDR3 has 14 residues. Germline CDR1 ENHRY, CDR2 SYGVKD. This CDR3 reads CATNKEGGYNEQFF. CDR3 sequence (DNA): TGTGCCACTAATAAGGAGGGCGGCTACAATGAGCAGTTCTTC.

This clonotype was picked up a small number of times. The V call is TRBV6-5, the J call TRBJ1-2, with TRBD1 matching over 9 bases. This CDR3 region has 17 residues. With 2 bases clipped from V and 7 bases from J, the junction kept 14 bases outside the gene matches. CDR1 and CDR2 from the germline V gene are MNHEY and SVGAGI. The CDR3 loop is CASSYGARVRTGVGYTF. DNA for the CDR3: TGTGCCAGCAGTTACGGGGCGAGGGTTCGGACAGGGGTTGGCTACACCTTC.

The genes are TRBV6-5 and TRBJ2-1; the D gene is possibly TRBD2 (6 bases). The CDR3 contains 13 residues. V lost 4 bases to trimming and J lost 5 bases, with 9 bases between them. Germline V gives CDR1 MNHEY, CDR2 SVGAGI. CDR3 coding DNA: TGTGCCAGCAGTTGGGGAGGACACAATGAGCAGTTCTTC. This encodes CASSWGGHNEQFF.

This clonotype has just a few counts. The chain is built from TRBV4-3 and TRBJ2-1, with D uncertain. Germline values: CDR1 LGHNA, CDR2 YSLEER. The CDR3 sequence is 17 residues long. Trimming shortened V by 1 base and J by 0 bases, and 13 bases separated the two germline ends. The CDR3 protein is CASSQGVPRSSYNEQFF. DNA for the CDR3: TGCGCCAGCAGCCAAGGGGTCCCGCGGAGCTCCTACAATGAGCAGTTCTTC.

The genes are TRBV7-2 and TRBJ1-4, with TRBD1 matching 10 bases. V lost 1 base, J lost 8 bases, and 10 bases stayed unmatched. Germline values: CDR1 SGHTA, CDR2 FQGNSA. The CDR3 is made up of 17 amino acids. CDR3: CASSLDGPVTGGEKLFF. The CDR3 nucleotides are TGTGCCAGCAGCTTAGACGGTCCGGTGACAGGGGGCGAAAAACTGTTTTTT. The full variable domain, in which reference TRBV7-2 and TRBJ1-4 provide the parts outside the CDR3, is GAGVSQSPSNKVTEKGKDVELRCDPISGHTALYWYRQSLGQGLEFLIYFQGNSAPDKSGLPSDRFSAERTGGSVSTLTIQRTQQEDSAVYLCASSLDGPVTGGEKLFFGSGTQLSVL.

The gene calls are TRBV20-1 and TRBJ2-5; TRBD2 might be the D (5 bases). The DNA end lines up better with TRBJ2-7; the J call may be wrong. Germline loops: CDR1 DFQATT, CDR2 SNEGSKA (reference sequence). The CDR3 loop spans 14 amino acids. The CDR3 region is CSARDQAVRYEQYF. CDR3 in DNA: TGCAGTGCTAGAGATCAAGCGGTACGCTACGAGCAGTACTTC.

The chain combines TRBV7-2 with TRBJ2-4; TRBD1 might be the D (5 bases). The J call may be mistaken, given a closer DNA end match to TRBJ2-7. Germline V gene data show CDR1 as SGHTA and CDR2 as FQGNSA. The CDR3 consists of 14 residues. CDR3 loop: CASSPVGVGDEQYF. In DNA form, the CDR3 reads TGTGCCAGCAGCCCAGTAGGGGTTGGGGACGAGCAGTACTTC.

This chain joins TRBV7-9 and TRBJ1-4; D may be TRBD1 (6 bases). Deletions cut 2 bases from V and 5 bases from J, with 9 bases between. Germline CDR1 reads SEHNR; CDR2 reads FQNEAQ (reference sequence). This CDR3 contains 14 residues. CDR3 nucleotides: TGTGCCAGCAGCTTACCGGGACACAATGAAAAACTGTTTTTT. Translating gives CASSLPGHNEKLFF.

The rearrangement links TRBV20-1 to TRBJ1-2; TRBD1 is a possible D gene (5 bases). V lost 3 bases to trimming and J lost 4 bases, with 9 bases between them. The CDR3 contains 12 residues. Germline V lookup: CDR1 DFQATT, CDR2 SNEGSKA (reference sequence). The CDR3 is CSASRQRYGYTF. The CDR3 DNA follows: TGCAGTGCTAGCCGACAGCGCTATGGCTACACCTTC.

Remarks on this clonotype: One end of the junction fails to match germline, which may point to a read error. The chain couples TRBV4-2 to TRBJ2-3; the D gene is possibly TRBD2 (6 bases). The CDR3 length is 17 residues. Germline V gene lookup returns CDR1 LGHNA and CDR2 YNFKEQ. As DNA, the CDR3 is TGTGCCAGCAGTCAAGATGAAGTGGTAGCGGACACAGATACGCAGTATTTT. Translating gives CASSQDEVVADTDTQYF.